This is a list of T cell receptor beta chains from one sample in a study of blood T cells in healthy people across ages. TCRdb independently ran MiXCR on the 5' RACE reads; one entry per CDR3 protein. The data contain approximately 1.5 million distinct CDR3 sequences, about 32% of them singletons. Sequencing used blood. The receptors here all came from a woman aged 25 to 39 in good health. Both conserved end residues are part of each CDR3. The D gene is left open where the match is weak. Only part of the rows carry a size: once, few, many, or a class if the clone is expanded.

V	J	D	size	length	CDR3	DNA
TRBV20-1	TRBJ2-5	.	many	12	CSATSGGETQYF	TGCAGTGCCACTTCGGGCGGGGAGACCCAGTACTTC
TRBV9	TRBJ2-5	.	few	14	CASSVEGQRETQYF	TGTGCCAGCAGCGTAGAGGGCCAACGAGAGACCCAGTACTTC
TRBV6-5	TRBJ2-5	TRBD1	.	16	CAGSPLGKGAQETQYF	TGTGCCGGCAGCCCCCTGGGGAAGGGGGCCCAAGAGACCCAGTACTTC
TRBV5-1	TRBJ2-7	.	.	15	CASSLDRGGTYEQYF	TGCGCCAGCAGCCTCGACAGAGGGGGGACCTACGAGCAGTACTTC
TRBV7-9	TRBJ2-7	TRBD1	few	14	CASIGTGPSYEQYF	TGTGCCAGCATTGGGACAGGTCCATCCTACGAGCAGTACTTC
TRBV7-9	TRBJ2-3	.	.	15	CANRPTRQDTDTQYF	TGTGCCAACAGACCAACCCGACAGGACACAGATACGCAGTATTTT
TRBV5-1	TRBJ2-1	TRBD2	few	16	CASSLDPGGPYNEQFF	TGCGCCAGCAGCTTGGATCCGGGGGGGCCCTACAATGAGCAGTTCTTC
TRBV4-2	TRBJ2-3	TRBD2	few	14	CASSQSGGADTQYF	TGTGCCAGCAGCCAATCGGGGGGGGCAGATACGCAGTATTTT
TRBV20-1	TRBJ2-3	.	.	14	CSAGTGREGDTQYF	TGCAGTGCTGGGACGGGTAGAGAGGGAGATACGCAGTATTTT
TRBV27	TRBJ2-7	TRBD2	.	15	CASSLSPSGAGEQYF	TGTGCCAGCAGTTTATCGCCCAGCGGGGCCGGCGAGCAGTACTTC
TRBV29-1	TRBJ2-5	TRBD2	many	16	CSVESPSGSLQETQYF	TGCAGCGTTGAGTCTCCTAGCGGGAGTCTGCAAGAGACCCAGTACTTC
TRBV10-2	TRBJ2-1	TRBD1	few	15	CASRSRDRVYNEQFF	TGCGCCAGCAGGAGCCGGGACAGGGTCTACAATGAGCAGTTCTTC
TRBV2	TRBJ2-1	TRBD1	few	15	CASTDDRGTYNEQFF	TGTGCCAGCACTGATGACAGGGGGACTTACAATGAGCAGTTCTTC
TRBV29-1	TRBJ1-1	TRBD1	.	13	CSVGDRRNTEAFF	TGCAGCGTTGGGGACAGGAGGAACACTGAAGCTTTCTTT
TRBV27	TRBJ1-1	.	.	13	CASSFASSDKAFF	TGTGCCAGCAGTTTTGCCTCTTCGGATAAAGCTTTCTTT
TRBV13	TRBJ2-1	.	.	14	CASRGRETYNEQFF	TGTGCCAGCAGAGGTCGGGAGACCTACAATGAGCAGTTCTTC
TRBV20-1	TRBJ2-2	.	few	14	CSARPQGHTGELFF	TGCAGTGCTAGGCCACAGGGTCACACCGGGGAGCTGTTTTTT
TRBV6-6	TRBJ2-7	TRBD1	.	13	CASTRRDRGEQYF	TGTGCCAGCACCAGAAGAGACAGGGGCGAGCAGTACTTC